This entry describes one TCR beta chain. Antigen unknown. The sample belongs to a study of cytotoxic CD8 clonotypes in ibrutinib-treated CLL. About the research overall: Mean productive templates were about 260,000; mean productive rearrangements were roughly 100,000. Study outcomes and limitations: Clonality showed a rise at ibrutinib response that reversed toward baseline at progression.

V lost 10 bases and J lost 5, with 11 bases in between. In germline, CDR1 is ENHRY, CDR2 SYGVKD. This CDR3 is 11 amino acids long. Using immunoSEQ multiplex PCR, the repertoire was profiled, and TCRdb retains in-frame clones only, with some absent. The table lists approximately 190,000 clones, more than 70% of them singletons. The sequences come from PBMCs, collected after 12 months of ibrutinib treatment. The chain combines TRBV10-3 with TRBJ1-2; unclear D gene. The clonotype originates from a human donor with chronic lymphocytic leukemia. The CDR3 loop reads CATRREYGYTF. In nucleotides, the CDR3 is TGTGCCACCCGGAGGGAATATGGCTACACCTTC.